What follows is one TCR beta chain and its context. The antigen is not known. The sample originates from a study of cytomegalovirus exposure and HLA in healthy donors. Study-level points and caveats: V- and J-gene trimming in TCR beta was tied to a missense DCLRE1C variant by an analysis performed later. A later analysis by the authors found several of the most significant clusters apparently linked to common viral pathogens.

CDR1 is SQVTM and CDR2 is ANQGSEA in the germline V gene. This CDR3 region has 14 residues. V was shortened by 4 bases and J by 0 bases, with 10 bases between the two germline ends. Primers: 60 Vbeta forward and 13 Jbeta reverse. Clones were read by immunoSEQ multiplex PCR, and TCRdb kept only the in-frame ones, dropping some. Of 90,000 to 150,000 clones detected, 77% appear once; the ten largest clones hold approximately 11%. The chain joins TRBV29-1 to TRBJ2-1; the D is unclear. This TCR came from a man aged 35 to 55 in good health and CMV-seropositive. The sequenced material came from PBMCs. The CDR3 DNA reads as TGCAGCGTTGGGCGGAGTAGCTCCTACAATGAGCAGTTCTTC. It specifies CSVGRSSSYNEQFF.